The next 26 T cell receptor beta chains were all read from a single sample in a study of molecular identifiers for immune sequencing clone quantification. In TCRdb, the PCR reads were re-called with MiXCR into one record per CDR3 protein. The sample carries some 650,000 distinct CDR3 sequences, just under 20% recorded once. The sequenced material came from naive CD8+ T cells from blood, with Jurkat cell RNA spiked in. Sample subset: FACS-sorted CD8+CD4-CCR7+CD45RA+ naive T cells. The receptor source for this set is a human donor in good health. Some libraries in this study had Jurkat cell RNA spiked in.

This rearrangement joins TRBV27 to TRBJ2-5; 10 bases map to TRBD2. The V gene end was trimmed by 3 bases and the J gene end by 5 bases; junction bases not matched to a gene: 9. CDR1 MNHEY and CDR2 SMNVEV come from the germline V gene (reference sequence). This CDR3 is 16 amino acids long. CDR3 amino acids: CASSFLVAGGHETQYF. The CDR3 DNA reads TGTGCCAGCAGTTTTCTGGTAGCGGGGGGCCATGAGACCCAGTACTTC.

This clonotype was observed at least ten times. The chain carries TRBV7-9 and TRBJ1-4, with 7 bases fitting TRBD1. J gave up 8 bases and V 1 base, and 4 bases lay outside the gene matches. The germline gives CDR1 SEHNR, CDR2 FQNEAQ (reference sequence). The CDR3 has 14 residues. CDR3 residues: CASSLVTGVEKLFF. The CDR3 coding sequence is TGTGCCAGCAGCTTAGTCACAGGGGTGGAAAAACTGTTTTTT.

This clonotype has ten or more counts. This rearrangement joins TRBV2 to TRBJ2-5; unclear D gene. Germline V gene lookup returns CDR1 SNHLY and CDR2 FYNNEI. CDR3 length equals 11 residues. V lost 8 bases to trimming and J lost 5 bases, with 9 bases between them. CDR3: CASLAGETQYF. The CDR3 DNA reads as TGTGCCAGCCTCGCCGGGGAGACCCAGTACTTC.

The table lists this clonotype with many counts. This chain joins TRBV28 and TRBJ1-4; the D gene is possibly TRBD1 (5 bases). The CDR3 is 16 residues long. With 6 bases removed from V and 5 bases from J, the gap between germline ends came to 19 bases. CDR1 and CDR2 (germline): MDHEN, SYDVKM. The CDR3 reads CASREDRTQWNEKLFF. CDR3 nucleotides: TGTGCCAGCAGGGAAGACAGAACCCAATGGAATGAAAAACTGTTTTTT. Together with reference TRBV28 and TRBJ1-4, the CDR3 gives the full variable domain: DVKVTQSSRYLVKRTGEKVFLECVQDMDHENMFWYRQDPGLGLRLIYFSYDVKMKEKGDIPEGYSVSREKKERFSLILESASTNQTSMYLCASREDRTQWNEKLFFGSGTQLSVL.

This clonotype was counted only a few times. V usage is TRBV27 and J usage is TRBJ2-7; 9 positions agree with TRBD1. The germline V gene has CDR1 MNHEY and CDR2 SMNVEV (reference sequence). Trimming took 4 bases from V and 1 from J; bases not matched to a gene: 8. The CDR3 has 16 amino acids. The CDR3 nucleotides are TGTGCCAGCAGTTCCTTACAGGGGGCAGGGTCCTACGAGCAGTACTTC. Amino acids: CASSSLQGAGSYEQYF.

Ten or more counts support this clonotype. The chain has TRBV7-2 and TRBJ1-1; D unclear. The germline V gene has CDR1 SGHTA and CDR2 FQGNSA. The CDR3 consists of 14 residues. The V end was cut by 2 bases, the J end by 6 bases, with 13 bases between. The CDR3 is CASSLYLGSPEAFF. CDR3 DNA sequence: TGTGCCAGCAGCTTATATCTGGGGAGCCCTGAAGCTTTCTTT.

This clonotype has a handful of counts. The rearrangement links TRBV7-8 to TRBJ2-1; 12 bases align to TRBD2. Germline values: CDR1 SGHVS, CDR2 FQNEAQ. The CDR3 spans 18 residues. With 5 bases clipped from V and 2 bases from J, the junction kept 10 bases outside the gene matches. The CDR3 DNA follows: TGTGCCAGCAGCATCATGACTAGCGGGGGCTACACCTACAATGAGCAGTTCTTC. This gives the protein CASSIMTSGGYTYNEQFF.

This clonotype was observed at least ten times. V gene TRBV27 combines with J gene TRBJ2-7; 10 bases match TRBD1. Germline CDR1 reads MNHEY; CDR2 reads SMNVEV (reference sequence). The V gene end was trimmed by 10 bases and the J gene end by 3 bases; junction bases not matched to a gene: 9. The CDR3 runs 14 residues. The CDR3 DNA sequence: TGTGCCACCCGGGGGACAGGGGAGTTCTACGAGCAGTACTTC. It encodes CATRGTGEFYEQYF.

The table lists this clonotype with a few counts. The chain joins TRBV9 to TRBJ2-3, with TRBD2 matching 13 bases. Losses at the gene ends were 1 base for V and 6 bases for J; bases not matched to a gene: 5. The CDR3 runs to 16 residues. CDR1 and CDR2 from the germline V gene are SGDLS and YYNGEE. The CDR3 DNA sequence: TGTGCCAGCAGCGTACAACTAGCGGGAGGGCTGGATACGCAGTATTTT. This sequence encodes CASSVQLAGGLDTQYF.

This clonotype was seen repeatedly, ten times or more. The chain joins TRBV14 to TRBJ1-1, with D uncertain. The V end lost 2 bases, the J end lost 0 bases, and 10 bases lay between the germline ends. The germline V gene has CDR1 SGHDN and CDR2 FVKESK. The CDR3 has 15 residues. CDR3 DNA: TGTGCCAGCAGCCAAACCCCGAGAGTGAACACTGAAGCTTTCTTT. This gives the protein CASSQTPRVNTEAFF.

This rearrangement joins TRBV5-6 to TRBJ2-7; no reliable D call. CDR3 length equals 15 residues. V lost 1 base and J lost 2, with 13 bases in between. Germline V gives CDR1 SGHDT, CDR2 YYEEEE. CDR3 loop: CASSLSLVAPYEQYF. Written as DNA, the CDR3 is TGTGCCAGCAGCTTGAGTTTAGTTGCACCCTACGAGCAGTACTTC.

Remarks on this clonotype: This may arise from a read error, as a much more abundant clone is one base away. J is TRBJ2-2 and V is TRBV3-1; D call uncertain. The CDR3 runs 15 residues. Germline-derived CDR1 and CDR2 are LGHDT and YNNKEL (reference sequence). V was shortened by 3 bases and J by 1 base, with 9 bases between the two germline ends. CDR3 DNA sequence: TGTGCCAGCAGCCACGGGTCTTTGAACACCGGGGAGCTGTTTTTT. Translated: CASSHGSLNTGELFF.

At least ten counts were recorded for this clonotype. The CDR3 sequence: CAGSPTSGGYEQYF. In DNA form, the CDR3 reads TGTGCCGGATCCCCAACTAGCGGGGGGTACGAGCAGTACTTC. The chain carries TRBV28 and TRBJ2-7, with 12 bases that match TRBD2. V gave up 11 bases and J gave up 4 bases; unmatched junction bases: 9. CDR3 size: 14 residues. CDR1 is MDHEN and CDR2 is SYDVKM in the germline V gene.

Concerning this clonotype itself: This may arise from a read error, as a much more abundant clone is one base away. The chain carries TRBV27 and TRBJ2-3; D possibly corresponds to TRBD2 (6 bases). There are 13 residues in the CDR3. The germline gives CDR1 MNHEY, CDR2 SMNVEV (reference sequence). CDR3 sequence reads: CASSHTSSDTRYF. The CDR3 nucleotides read TGTGCCAGCAGCCACACTAGCTCAGATACGCGGTATTTT.

About this clonotype itself: With a much larger clone just one base away, this may be a read error. The V and J genes are TRBV5-1 and TRBJ2-3; TRBD2 matches at 7 bases. Germline assignment: CDR1 SGHRS and CDR2 YFSETQ. This CDR3 is 18 amino acids long. The CDR3 loop is CASSMGLYDDDSTDTRYF. CDR3 DNA sequence: TGCGCCAGCAGCATGGGACTATACGACGACGATAGCACAGATACGCGGTATTTT.

A word on this clonotype: Just one base apart from a much larger clone, this may be a read error. The chain has TRBV11-3 and TRBJ1-5, with D maybe TRBD1 (5 bases). In germline, CDR1 is SGHNT, CDR2 YENEEA. This CDR3 is built from 11 residues. The CDR3 loop is CASRWYRPRHF. The CDR3 DNA is TGTGCCAGCAGATGGTACAGGCCCCGGCATTTT.

Many counts were recorded for this clonotype. The chain uses TRBV29-1 and TRBJ2-3, with 11 bases matching TRBD2. The CDR3 has 15 residues. J was trimmed by 6 bases and V by 2 bases; bases with no gene match: 7. Germline V lookup: CDR1 SQVTM, CDR2 ANQGSEA. The CDR3, as DNA: TGCAGCGTTGAAATAGCGGGAGGGGGTGGTGATACGCAGTATTTT. Translation: CSVEIAGGGGDTQYF.

This clonotype has a count of ten or more. The CDR3 reads CASTQGGWANTEAFF. CDR3 DNA: TGTGCCAGCACTCAAGGGGGTTGGGCGAACACTGAAGCTTTCTTT. The chain combines TRBV12-3 or TRBV12-4 with TRBJ1-1, with D perhaps TRBD1 (6 bases). V was clipped by 7 bases and J by 1 base, with 16 bases between them. This CDR3 comprises 15 residues.

This clonotype was seen repeatedly, ten times or more. V usage is TRBV28 and J usage is TRBJ1-4, with 7 nucleotides matching TRBD1. In germline, CDR1 is MDHEN, CDR2 SYDVKM. V was pared by 7 bases and J by 6 bases, with 17 bases of the junction left unmatched. The CDR3 extends over 17 amino acids. CDR3 sequence reads: CASTDDLIGTEYEKLFF. The CDR3 DNA follows: TGTGCCAGCACCGATGACCTGATAGGGACAGAATATGAAAAACTGTTTTTT. Full variable domain (remainder filled in from reference TRBV28 and TRBJ1-4): DVKVTQSSRYLVKRTGEKVFLECVQDMDHENMFWYRQDPGLGLRLIYFSYDVKMKEKGDIPEGYSVSREKKERFSLILESASTNQTSMYLCASTDDLIGTEYEKLFFGSGTQLSVL.

A word on this clonotype: This may be a read error, as it is one base from a much larger clone. The genes are TRBV12-3 or TRBV12-4 and TRBJ1-1; D not certain. This CDR3 has 12 residues. CDR3 nucleotide sequence: TGTGCCAGCAGTTTCGTGTCCACTGGAGCTTTCTTT. Amino acid sequence: CASSFVSTGAFF.

At least ten counts were recorded for this clonotype. The chain joins TRBV7-6 to TRBJ2-7; D remains ambiguous. The V end was cut by 5 bases, the J end by 0 bases, with 14 bases between. Germline CDR1 is SGHVS and CDR2 is FNYEAQ. There are 15 residues in the CDR3. CDR3 nucleotide sequence: TGTGCCAGCAGCCCCCGTTCCTCGAGCTCCTACGAGCAGTACTTC. As protein: CASSPRSSSSYEQYF.

At least ten counts were recorded for this clonotype. This chain joins TRBV28 and TRBJ2-3; the D gene could be TRBD1 or TRBD2 (5 bases each). Trimming took off 4 bases at V and 2 bases at J, with 13 bases between the two ends. CDR1 MDHEN and CDR2 SYDVKM come from the germline V gene. The CDR3 is 15 amino acids. CDR3: CASSSSGPNTDTQYF. CDR3 nucleotide sequence: TGTGCCAGCAGTTCGTCGGGACCCAACACAGATACGCAGTATTTT. The full variable domain, with the rest looked up from reference TRBV28 and TRBJ2-3, is DVKVTQSSRYLVKRTGEKVFLECVQDMDHENMFWYRQDPGLGLRLIYFSYDVKMKEKGDIPEGYSVSREKKERFSLILESASTNQTSMYLCASSSSGPNTDTQYFGPGTRLTVL.

In its sample, this clonotype was seen a few times. The rearrangement links TRBV2 to TRBJ2-7; TRBD2 aligns across 7 bases. J lost 2 bases, V lost 1 base, and 2 bases had no gene match. Germline assignment: CDR1 SNHLY and CDR2 FYNNEI. The CDR3 totals 14 residues. DNA for the CDR3: TGTGCCAGCAGTGAAGGGACTAGTACCTACGAGCAGTACTTC. It translates to CASSEGTSTYEQYF.

This clonotype occurred many times. V and J are TRBV27 and TRBJ1-1; the match to TRBD1 covers 10 bases. Germline lookup yields CDR1 MNHEY and CDR2 SMNVEV (reference sequence). This CDR3 is 18 amino acids long. After removal of 5 bases from V and 0 bases from J, the junction contained 12 bases not matched to a gene. The CDR3 nucleotides are TGTGCCAGCAGTCCAGGGGACAGGGGTTATCATGTGAACACTGAAGCTTTCTTT. Protein sequence: CASSPGDRGYHVNTEAFF.

This clonotype has more than one count but fewer than ten. The chain carries TRBV7-9 and TRBJ2-7; D gene ambiguous. This CDR3 is built from 14 residues. The V gene lost 0 bases and the J gene lost 6 bases, with 12 bases spanning the gap. Germline values: CDR1 SEHNR, CDR2 FQNEAQ (reference sequence). CDR3 residues: CASSLAAKSGEQYF. DNA for the CDR3: TGTGCCAGCAGCTTAGCGGCTAAATCCGGCGAGCAGTACTTC.

This clonotype appeared many times. The CDR3 protein is CASSLLFIDTQYF. In DNA form, the CDR3 reads TGTGCCAGCAGCTTACTGTTCATAGATACGCAGTATTTT. This chain joins TRBV11-2 and TRBJ2-3; D call uncertain. This CDR3 has 13 amino acids. V dropped 2 bases and J dropped 5 bases, with 8 bases sitting between them. Germline-derived CDR1 and CDR2 are SGHAT and FQNNGV.